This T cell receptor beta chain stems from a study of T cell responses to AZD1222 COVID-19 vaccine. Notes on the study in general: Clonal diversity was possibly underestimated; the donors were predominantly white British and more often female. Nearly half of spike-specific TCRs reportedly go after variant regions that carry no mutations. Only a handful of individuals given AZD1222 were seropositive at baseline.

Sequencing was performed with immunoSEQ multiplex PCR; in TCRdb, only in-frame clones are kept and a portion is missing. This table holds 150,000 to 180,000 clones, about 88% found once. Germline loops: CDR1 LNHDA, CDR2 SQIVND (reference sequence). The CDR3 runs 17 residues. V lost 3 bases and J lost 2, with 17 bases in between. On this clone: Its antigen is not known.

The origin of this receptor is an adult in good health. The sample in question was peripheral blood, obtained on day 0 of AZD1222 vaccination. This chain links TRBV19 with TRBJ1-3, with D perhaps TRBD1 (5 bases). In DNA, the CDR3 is TGTGCCAGTAGTATTTCAAGGGGTCTTCGGCCTGGAAACACCATATATTTT. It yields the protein CASSISRGLRPGNTIYF.